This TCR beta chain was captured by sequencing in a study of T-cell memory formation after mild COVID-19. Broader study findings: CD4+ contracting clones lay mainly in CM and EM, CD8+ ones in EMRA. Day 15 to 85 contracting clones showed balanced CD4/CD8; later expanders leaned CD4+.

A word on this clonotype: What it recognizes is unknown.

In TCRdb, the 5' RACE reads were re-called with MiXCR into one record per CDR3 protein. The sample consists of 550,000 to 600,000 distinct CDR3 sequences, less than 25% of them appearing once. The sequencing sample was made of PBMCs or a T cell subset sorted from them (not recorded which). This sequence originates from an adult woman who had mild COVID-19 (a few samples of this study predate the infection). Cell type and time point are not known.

The CDR3 nucleotides read TGTGCCAGCAGCGTAGATTCCGGGGGCTTTGCTGGCTACACCTTC. Amino acid sequence: CASSVDSGGFAGYTF. J is TRBJ1-2 and V is TRBV9; possibly TRBD1 for D (6 bases). CDR1 and CDR2 from the germline V gene are SGDLS and YYNGEE. Trimming removed 0 bases at V and 7 bases at J, with 16 bases between. The CDR3 contains 15 residues.